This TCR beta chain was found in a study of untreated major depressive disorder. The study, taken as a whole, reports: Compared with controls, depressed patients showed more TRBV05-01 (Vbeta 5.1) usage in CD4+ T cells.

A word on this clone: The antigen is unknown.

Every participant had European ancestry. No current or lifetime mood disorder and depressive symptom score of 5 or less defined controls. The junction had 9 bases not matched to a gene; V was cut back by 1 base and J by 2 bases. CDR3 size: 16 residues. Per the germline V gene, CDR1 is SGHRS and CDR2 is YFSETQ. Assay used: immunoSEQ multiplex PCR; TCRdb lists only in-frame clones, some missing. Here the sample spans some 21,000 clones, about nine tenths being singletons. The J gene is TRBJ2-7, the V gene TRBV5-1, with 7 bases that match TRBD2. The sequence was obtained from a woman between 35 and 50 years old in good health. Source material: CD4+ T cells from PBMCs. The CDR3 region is CASSLISSGSTYEQYF. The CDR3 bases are TGCGCCAGCAGCTTGATATCTAGCGGTTCCACCTACGAGCAGTACTTC.